This T cell receptor beta chain appears in the sequencing data of a study of blood T cell repertoires in COVID-19. Study details: The cDNA or gDNA used as material had been derived from T cells, B-cell-depleted T cells, or PBMCs.

Participant ages covered roughly 18 to 89 years across 20 to 25 US areas. Cohort placement rested on clinical history that participants reported themselves. Original handling: Reference gene primers were amplified, and this amplification served to estimate nucleated cell counts. The protocol was immunoSEQ multiplex PCR, while the TCRdb copy is restricted to in-frame clones and leaves out a portion. V and J calls and clone size are those listed in that table; D and trimming were worked out from the DNA. This sample has a few hundred thousand clones, with approximately 86% found just once. Germline CDR1 and CDR2: MNHEY and SVGAGI. The CDR3 contains 14 residues. J lost 8 bases, V lost 6 bases, and 3 bases had no gene match.

The receptor was derived from a woman between 18 and 29 years old who had recovered from COVID-19. This sequence joins TRBV6-5 and TRBJ2-1; TRBD2 agrees at 14 bases. Sequencing was performed on PBMCs or T cells enriched from blood (not recorded which). CDR3 DNA sequence: TGTGCCAGCAGGACTAGCGGGGGGGCCCATGAGCAGTTCTTC. Protein product: CASRTSGGAHEQFF.